This TCR beta chain was retrieved from a study of OX40 agonist ivuxolimab in advanced cancers. CDR3 size: 11 residues. The V gene lost 7 bases and the J gene lost 15 bases, with 13 bases spanning the gap. Per the germline V gene, CDR1 is SNHLY and CDR2 is FYNNEI. TCRdb's table, derived via immunoSEQ multiplex PCR, lists solely in-frame clones and lacks some. In the table there are 55,000 to 70,000 clones, less than 90% of which are singletons. This specimen was CD4+ or CD8+ T cells sorted from blood, taken in a trial of the OX40 agonist ivuxolimab. This clonotype was sampled from an adult with an advanced solid tumor such as melanoma, head and neck, liver or kidney cancer. The V and J genes are TRBV2 and TRBJ1-6, with TRBD1 as a possible D gene (6 bases). The CDR3 loop reads CASTLRQVLHF. CDR3 nucleotides: TGTGCCAGCACGTTGAGACAGGTCCTCCACTTT.